The 26 T cell receptor beta chains below all came from one sample that was sequenced in a study of cytomegalovirus exposure and HLA in healthy donors. A multiplex PCR was run with 60 Vbeta primers and 13 Jbeta primers. Assay: immunoSEQ multiplex PCR; the TCRdb copy retains only in-frame clones and omits some. Of 130,000 or so clones in the sample, 70% to 80% are singletons; the top ten hold about 9.1%. What was sequenced was PBMCs. Source of these receptors: a woman between 50 and 59 years old in good health and CMV-seropositive.

The chain combines TRBV7-2 with TRBJ1-2; TRBD1 might be the D (6 bases). Per the germline V gene, CDR1 is SGHTA and CDR2 is FQGNSA. This CDR3 comprises 14 residues. The ends were cut back, 4 bases at V and 8 bases at J, with 17 bases in the middle. Here the CDR3 DNA reads TGTGCCAGCAGCTCCGGGGTAGGGGGTTACGGCTACACCTTC. This codes for CASSSGVGGYGYTF.

The V gene is TRBV5-1, the J gene TRBJ1-2; D unresolved. The CDR3 covers 14 residues. V was pared by 1 base and J by 5 bases, with 12 bases between. Germline CDR1 is SGHRS and CDR2 is YFSETQ. DNA for the CDR3: TGCGCCAGCAGCTTGATGGGCCAGAAATATGGCTACACCTTC. Its protein is CASSLMGQKYGYTF.

As DNA, the CDR3 is TGTGCCAGCACCTCCGGTGGGGGGGGGACTGAAGCTTTCTTT. This codes for CASTSGGGGTEAFF. The chain employs TRBV9 and TRBJ1-1; a weak D match, TRBD1 (5 bases). Germline CDR1 reads SGDLS; CDR2 reads YYNGEE. CDR3 length: 14 amino acids. The germline V and J ends were trimmed by 6 bases and 5 bases, with 17 bases remaining between them. The complete variable domain, with remaining parts taken from reference TRBV9 and TRBJ1-1, reads DSGVTQTPKHLITATGQRVTLRCSPRSGDLSVYWYQQSLDQGLQFLIQYYNGEERAKGNILERFSAQQFPDLHSELNLSSLELGDSALYFCASTSGGGGTEAFFGQGTRLTVV.

CDR3 amino acids: CASSYSTGTGNTIYF. CDR3 DNA: TGTGCCAGCAGTTACTCGACAGGGACCGGAAACACCATATATTTT. V gene TRBV6-5 combines with J gene TRBJ1-3, with 7 positions matching TRBD1. The germline CDR1 and CDR2 sequences are MNHEY and SVGAGI. The CDR3 runs to 15 residues. Trimming took 0 bases from V and 4 from J; bases not matched to a gene: 3.

On this clone: A junction boundary mismatches the germline segment, possibly from a read error. The chain uses TRBV7-7 and TRBJ2-1, with TRBD2 matching 11 bases. Germline CDR1 and CDR2: SSHAT and FNYEAQ (reference sequence). CDR3 size: 15 residues. CDR3 in DNA: TGTGCTAGCAGCTTAGGGACTAGCGGCTACAATGAGCAGTTCTTC. Translating gives CASSLGTSGYNEQFF.

This clone occurred once. For the CDR3, the DNA is TGTGCCAGCAGGGCCGGGACTAGCGGGAGTAATGAGCAGTTCTTC. Encoded protein: CASRAGTSGSNEQFF. The chain has TRBV6-1 and TRBJ2-1, with 14 nucleotides matching TRBD2. The CDR3 covers 15 residues. Germline values: CDR1 MNHNS, CDR2 SASEGT. Germline trimming cut 6 bases from V and 7 bases from J; bases unmatched to any gene: 5.

The V gene is TRBV11-3, the J gene TRBJ2-2; D gene ambiguous. The V end lost 2 bases, the J end lost 1 base, and 5 bases lay between the germline ends. This CDR3 is 14 amino acids long. Germline CDR1 and CDR2: SGHNT and YENEEA. The CDR3 DNA follows: TGTGCCAGCAGCTTACAGGAGAACACCGGGGAGCTGTTTTTT. Residues: CASSLQENTGELFF.

In this sample, this clone turned up once. The rearrangement joins TRBV5-8 to TRBJ2-1; 10 nucleotides match TRBD2. This CDR3 is 14 amino acids long. The germline V gene encodes CDR1 SGHTS and CDR2 YDEGEE. After removal of 0 bases from V and 9 bases from J, the junction contained 3 bases not matched to a gene. CDR3 protein: CASSLGLAGAEQFF. The DNA for the CDR3 is TGTGCCAGCAGCTTGGGGCTAGCGGGAGCTGAGCAGTTCTTC.

The chain has TRBV11-2 and TRBJ1-2; 7 nucleotides line up with TRBD1. This CDR3 is 13 amino acids long. V lost 5 bases and J lost 2; bases outside the gene matches: 2. The germline gives CDR1 SGHAT, CDR2 FQNNGV. The chain's CDR3 is CASSPDRNYGYTF. The CDR3 DNA follows: TGTGCCAGCAGCCCGGACAGGAACTATGGCTACACCTTC.

The chain links TRBV7-8 to TRBJ2-3; 11 bases agree with TRBD2. The V gene's germline CDR1 is SGHVS and CDR2 FQNEAQ. The trim removed 6 bases at V and 4 bases at J, leaving 6 bases unmatched. The CDR3 runs 15 residues. CDR3 loop: CASSSGGAVSDTQYF. The CDR3 DNA reads TGTGCCAGCAGTAGCGGGGGGGCCGTTTCAGATACGCAGTATTTT.

Only a few counts were recorded for this clone. The genes are TRBV4-3 and TRBJ1-2; a weak D match, TRBD1 (6 bases). The germline gives CDR1 LGHNA, CDR2 YSLEER. The CDR3 has 14 amino acids. V was pared by 3 bases and J by 7 bases, with 15 bases between. CDR3 coding DNA: TGCGCCAGCAGCCACCCCGGGGGGGGGCTTGGCTACACCTTC. Protein: CASSHPGGGLGYTF.

The chain employs TRBV19 and TRBJ2-4; 12 bases are shared with TRBD2. CDR1 and CDR2 from the germline V gene are LNHDA and SQIVND (reference sequence). The V gene end was trimmed by 4 bases and the J gene end by 6 bases; junction bases not matched to a gene: 7. The CDR3 runs to 16 residues. As DNA, the CDR3 is TGTGCCAGTAGTACCCCGCTAGCGGGAGGGGTAAACATTCAGTACTTC. Translating gives CASSTPLAGGVNIQYF. Supplemented by reference TRBV19 and TRBJ2-4, the full variable domain reads DGGITQSPKYLFRKEGQNVTLSCEQNLNHDAMYWYRQDPGQGLRLIYYSQIVNDFQKGDIAEGYSVSREKKESFPLTVTSAQKNPTAFYLCASSTPLAGGVNIQYFGAGTRLSVL.

This chain uses TRBV5-1 with TRBJ2-7, with 7 bases fitting TRBD1. The CDR3 has 15 residues. Germline-derived CDR1 and CDR2 are SGHRS and YFSETQ. Trimming at V came to 3 bases and at J to 4 bases, leaving 10 bases not matched to a gene. The CDR3 sequence is CASSYGGTGEYEQYF. The CDR3 bases are TGCGCCAGCAGCTATGGGGGAACAGGGGAATACGAGCAGTACTTC.

The genes are TRBV5-1 and TRBJ2-5; 12 nucleotides line up with TRBD2. Germline CDR1 and CDR2: SGHRS and YFSETQ. V shed 4 bases and J 1 base; nucleotides not matched to a gene: 5. CDR3 length: 16 amino acids. CDR3 region: CASSPGLAGPQETQYF. The CDR3 coding sequence is TGCGCCAGCAGCCCGGGACTAGCGGGTCCCCAAGAGACCCAGTACTTC.

This chain connects TRBV11-3 to TRBJ1-2; D remains unclear. Trimming took off 3 bases at V and 4 bases at J, with 15 bases between the two ends. The germline V gene encodes CDR1 SGHNT and CDR2 YENEEA. The CDR3 extends over 15 amino acids. The CDR3 reads CASSLQPQSGYGYTF. DNA of the CDR3: TGTGCCAGCAGCTTGCAGCCTCAGTCGGGCTATGGCTACACCTTC.

This clone was detected only once. CDR3 coding DNA: TGCGCCAGCAGCCAGTCTCGGACTAGCGGGAACAATGAGCAGTTCTTC. As protein: CASSQSRTSGNNEQFF. V gene TRBV4-1 combines with J gene TRBJ2-1; TRBD2 aligns across 12 bases. The V gene end was trimmed by 3 bases and the J gene end by 5 bases; junction bases not matched to a gene: 5. This CDR3 region has 16 residues. CDR1 MGHRA and CDR2 YSYEKL come from the germline V gene.

This clone is a singleton in its sample. V gene TRBV7-9 combines with J gene TRBJ2-1; 16 nucleotides agree with TRBD2. From germline, CDR1 is SEHNR and CDR2 FQNEAQ (reference sequence). The CDR3 spans 19 residues. The V and J ends lost 5 bases and 6 bases, in that order; junction bases with no gene match: 13. The CDR3 sequence is CASSRSGTSGGAGRNEQFF. CDR3 bases: TGTGCCAGCAGCCGCTCCGGGACTAGCGGGGGGGCCGGACGCAATGAGCAGTTCTTC.

The rearrangement joins TRBV9 to TRBJ1-1, with 9 nucleotides matching TRBD1. The CDR3 runs to 16 residues. Unmatched junction bases numbered 7, after V lost 3 bases and J lost 1 base. CDR1 and CDR2 (germline): SGDLS, YYNGEE. Written as DNA, the CDR3 is TGTGCCAGCAGCGAAGCGCCGACAGGGGGGAACACTGAAGCTTTCTTT. It yields the protein CASSEAPTGGNTEAFF.

This chain links TRBV29-1 with TRBJ2-7, with a weak D call TRBD1 (5 bases). Deletions cut 8 bases from V and 8 bases from J, with 19 bases between. CDR1 SQVTM and CDR2 ANQGSEA come from the germline V gene. The CDR3 consists of 12 residues. This chain's CDR3 is CSIIRDPGKQYF. For the CDR3, the DNA is TGCAGCATAATCAGGGATCCTGGAAAGCAGTACTTC.

The chain links TRBV11-2 to TRBJ2-2; 9 positions agree with TRBD2. J was trimmed by 3 bases and V by 5 bases; bases with no gene match: 7. Germline V gene data show CDR1 as SGHAT and CDR2 as FQNNGV. The CDR3 totals 16 residues. The CDR3 nucleotides are TGTGCCAGCAGCCCGACAGCGGGGGGATACACCGGGGAGCTGTTTTTT. As protein: CASSPTAGGYTGELFF.

This clone was seen a single time. The chain recombines TRBV11-2 with TRBJ2-7, with 7 bases aligning to TRBD1. With 1 base clipped from V and 4 bases from J, the junction kept 10 bases outside the gene matches. Germline loops: CDR1 SGHAT, CDR2 FQNNGV. This CDR3 has 16 residues. For the CDR3, the DNA is TGTGCCAGCAGCTTAGTTAACGTTCAGGGGGTGTACGAGCAGTACTTC. As protein: CASSLVNVQGVYEQYF.

The chain combines TRBV30 with TRBJ2-1; 9 nucleotides line up with TRBD2. The CDR3 runs to 12 residues. Losses at the gene ends were 8 bases for V and 4 bases for J; bases not matched to a gene: 3. The V gene's germline CDR1 is GTSNPN and CDR2 SVGIG (reference sequence). The CDR3, as DNA: TGTGCCGGGACTAGCACTTACAATGAGCAGTTCTTC. It specifies CAGTSTYNEQFF.

This chain joins TRBV7-9 and TRBJ1-1; D unclear. The germline V gene has CDR1 SEHNR and CDR2 FQNEAQ (reference sequence). The CDR3 spans 13 residues. V was trimmed by 2 bases and J by 2 bases, leaving 6 bases between them. The CDR3 region is CASSLLVNTEAFF. The CDR3 nucleotides read TGTGCCAGCAGCTTACTAGTTAACACTGAAGCTTTCTTT.

CDR3 residues: CASSYTLGGPGDTQYF. CDR3 nucleotide sequence: TGTGCCAGCAGCTATACCCTCGGGGGTCCGGGAGATACGCAGTATTTT. This rearrangement joins TRBV14 to TRBJ2-3; D possibly corresponds to TRBD2 (6 bases). The CDR3 length is 16 residues. From germline, CDR1 is SGHDN and CDR2 FVKESK. V lost 5 bases and J lost 5, with 20 bases in between.

This rearrangement joins TRBV4-1 to TRBJ1-1; D perhaps matches TRBD1 (6 bases). V was shortened by 1 base and J by 5 bases, with 14 bases between the two germline ends. Germline loops: CDR1 MGHRA, CDR2 YSYEKL. The CDR3 is 15 amino acids. This CDR3 is CASSQVGGRETEAFF. In nucleotides, the CDR3 is TGCGCCAGCAGCCAAGTCGGGGGGCGGGAGACTGAAGCTTTCTTT.

The V and J genes are TRBV5-1 and TRBJ2-5, with 11 bases lining up with TRBD2. The J segment lost 4 bases and the V segment lost 4 bases, leaving 9 bases of the junction unmatched. The CDR3 contains 16 residues. Germline CDR1 is SGHRS and CDR2 is YFSETQ. The CDR3 reads CASSPLTSGRGETQYF. The CDR3 DNA reads as TGCGCCAGCAGCCCGCTCACTAGCGGGAGAGGAGAGACCCAGTACTTC.